A selection of T cell receptor beta chains follows, all from one sample in a study of blood T cell repertoires in COVID-19. Clones were sequenced by immunoSEQ multiplex PCR, and TCRdb holds only the in-frame ones, with some missing. The sample shows around 170,000 clones, about 80% of them seen only once. The source material was peripheral blood. The receptors derive from an older man who had recovered from COVID-19. The CDR3 runs from the conserved cysteine through the conserved F or W. The D gene is left open where the match is weak. Only some rows state a clone size, as once, few, many or a class for expanded clones.

v_call	clone_size	d_call	j_call	cdr3_aa	cdr3_nt
TRBV29-1	NA	TRBD2	TRBJ2-5	CSVDMREGGETQYF	TGCAGCGTGGATATGAGGGAGGGCGGGGAGACCCAGTACTTC
TRBV7-2	NA	NA	TRBJ2-5	CASSLGAREPSQETQYF	TGTGCCAGCAGCTTAGGGGCCCGGGAGCCCTCTCAAGAGACCCAGTACTTC
TRBV30	NA	TRBD1	TRBJ1-1	CAWSEDRDTEAFF	TGTGCCTGGAGTGAGGACAGGGACACTGAAGCTTTCTTT
TRBV24-1	once	NA	TRBJ2-1	CATSDDGGSIHEQFF	TGTGCCACCAGTGATGACGGGGGAAGCATCCATGAGCAGTTCTTC
TRBV11-2	NA	NA	TRBJ2-1	CATSLAAYNEQFF	TGTGCCACCAGCTTAGCGGCCTACAATGAGCAGTTCTTC
TRBV6-5	NA	NA	TRBJ2-7	CASSYSGGPYEQYF	TGTGCCAGCAGTTACTCGGGAGGCCCCTACGAGCAGTACTTC
TRBV13	NA	NA	TRBJ2-7	CASSYGQTYEQYF	TGTGCCAGCAGCTATGGGCAGACCTACGAGCAGTACTTC
TRBV5-1	NA	NA	TRBJ2-5	CASSLGSGTQYF	TGCGCCAGCAGTCTTGGATCGGGGACCCAGTACTTC
TRBV2	NA	NA	TRBJ2-5	CASSGGQGETQYF	TGTGCCAGCAGTGGAGGTCAGGGCGAGACCCAGTACTTC
TRBV2	once	TRBD1	TRBJ1-1	CASAGQMNTEAFF	TGTGCCAGCGCGGGACAGATGAACACTGAAGCTTTCTTT
TRBV2	few	NA	TRBJ1-4	CASSARSGGDEKLFF	TGTGCCAGCAGTGCCCGGTCCGGGGGAGATGAAAAACTGTTTTTT
TRBV28	NA	NA	TRBJ1-1	CASSLSREAFF	TGTGCCAGCAGTTTATCCAGGGAAGCTTTCTTT
TRBV6-6	few	TRBD1	TRBJ2-7	CASSKTGVGNEQYF	TGTGCCAGCAGCAAGACAGGGGTCGGGAACGAGCAGTACTTC
TRBV3-1/TRBV3-2	NA	NA	TRBJ1-6	CASSQYVSGVSPLHF	TGTGCCAGCAGCCAATATGTGTCTGGAGTTTCACCCCTCCACTTT
TRBV28	NA	NA	TRBJ1-2	CASRSSNYGYTF	TGTGCCAGCAGGTCGTCTAACTATGGCTACACCTTC
TRBV5-1	NA	TRBD2	TRBJ2-2	CASSLAGGGQGTGELFF	TGCGCCAGCAGCTTGGCCGGCGGGGGGCAGGGCACCGGGGAGCTGTTTTTT
TRBV25-1	NA	TRBD1	TRBJ2-7	CASSETGSPSYEQYF	TGTGCCAGCTCTGAGACAGGGTCCCCCTCCTACGAGCAGTACTTC
TRBV11-2	NA	TRBD2	TRBJ2-1	CASTTGASGRVGHNEQFF	TGTGCCAGCACCACCGGCGCTAGCGGGAGGGTAGGGCACAATGAGCAGTTCTTC